The rows below give T cell receptor beta chains drawn from one sample of a study of regulatory T cells in long-lasting Graves disease. TCRdb fed the multiplex PCR reads into MiXCR, producing one record per CDR3 protein. This sample has roughly 400,000 distinct CDR3 sequences, with roughly 15% found just once. This sample also belongs to another study, concerning T cells in Graves' hyperthyroidism and ophthalmopathy.

Sequences were derived from peripheral blood mononuclear cells (PBMCs), sampled at new diagnosis, from a patient treated with antithyroid drugs. The receptors shown here come from a woman under 30 with Graves disease. Each CDR3 is given with its conserved first and last residue. The D gene is left open where the match is weak. Some rows mark clone size as missing; the rest say once, few, many or name a class of expanded clone.

size: NA; J: TRBJ1-2; D: NA; V: TRBV7-9; CDR3: CASSPGVLYGYTF; DNA: TGTGCCAGCAGCCCGGGGGTTCTATATGGCTACACCTTC
size: NA; J: TRBJ2-7; D: TRBD2; V: TRBV6-2/TRBV6-3; CDR3: CASSYRAGALYEQYF; DNA: TGTGCCAGCAGTTACAGGGCGGGAGCTCTCTACGAGCAGTACTTC
size: NA; J: TRBJ2-1; D: TRBD2; V: TRBV20-1; CDR3: CSARDYSTTSGPYNEQFF; DNA: TGCAGTGCTAGAGATTATTCCACAACTAGCGGACCCTACAATGAGCAGTTCTTC
size: many; J: TRBJ2-7; D: TRBD2; V: TRBV7-9; CDR3: CASRGLAGSYEQYF; DNA: TGTGCCAGCAGAGGACTAGCGGGGTCCTACGAGCAGTACTTC
size: NA; J: TRBJ2-1; D: NA; V: TRBV27; CDR3: CASSRPRGGYYNEQFF; DNA: TGTGCCAGCAGCCGCCCGAGGGGGGGCTACTACAATGAGCAGTTCTTC
size: NA; J: TRBJ1-2; D: NA; V: TRBV5-5; CDR3: CASSEDSYGYTF; DNA: TGTGCCAGCAGCGAGGACAGCTATGGCTACACCTTC
size: few; J: TRBJ2-3; D: NA; V: TRBV6-2/TRBV6-3; CDR3: CASSGSGSADTQYF; DNA: TGTGCCAGCAGTGGCTCAGGGTCAGCAGATACGCAGTATTTT
size: once; J: TRBJ1-3; D: NA; V: TRBV19; CDR3: CASSISESSGNTIYF; DNA: TGTGCCAGTAGTATATCGGAGAGCTCTGGAAACACCATATATTTT
size: NA; J: TRBJ2-7; D: NA; V: TRBV5-4; CDR3: CASSFTARDEQYF; DNA: TGTGCCAGCAGCTTTACAGCTCGAGACGAGCAGTACTTC
size: few; J: TRBJ2-1; D: NA; V: TRBV7-9; CDR3: CASSLLGLANHNEQFF; DNA: TGTGCCAGCAGCTTGTTGGGCCTAGCGAACCACAATGAGCAGTTCTTC
size: few; J: TRBJ2-3; D: NA; V: TRBV20-1; CDR3: CSASHRRAADTQYF; DNA: TGCAGTGCTAGCCACCGGAGGGCGGCAGATACGCAGTATTTT
size: many; J: TRBJ2-1; D: NA; V: TRBV20-1; CDR3: CSARDGGRPDNEQFF; DNA: TGCAGTGCTAGAGATGGGGGACGCCCGGACAATGAGCAGTTCTTC
size: once; J: TRBJ1-5; D: TRBD1; V: TRBV4-1; CDR3: CASSPRTGGYQLQHF; DNA: TGCGCCAGCAGCCCGCGGACAGGGGGCTACCAACTCCAGCATTTT
size: many; J: TRBJ1-2; D: NA; V: TRBV3-1; CDR3: CASSRTGITHSNYGYTF; DNA: TGTGCCAGCAGCCGAACAGGGATCACACACAGTAACTATGGCTACACCTTC
size: many; J: TRBJ2-4; D: NA; V: TRBV30; CDR3: CAWNGVAKNIQYF; DNA: TGTGCCTGGAATGGGGTAGCCAAAAACATTCAGTACTTC
size: NA; J: TRBJ2-1; D: TRBD2; V: TRBV4-2; CDR3: CASSQGGGRSFF; DNA: TGTGCCAGCAGCCAAGGTGGCGGGAGATCTTTCTTC
size: many; J: TRBJ2-7; D: NA; V: TRBV13; CDR3: CASSGAGSYEQYF; DNA: TGTGCCAGCAGTGGGGCGGGGTCCTACGAGCAGTACTTC
size: many; J: TRBJ2-7; D: NA; V: TRBV3-1; CDR3: CASSQGGPYEQYF; DNA: TGTGCCAGCAGCCAAGGGGGACCCTACGAGCAGTACTTC
size: many; J: TRBJ1-1; D: TRBD1; V: TRBV19; CDR3: CASSSRTGGTEAFF; DNA: TGTGCCAGCAGCTCCCGGACAGGGGGGACTGAAGCTTTCTTT
size: few; J: TRBJ2-7; D: TRBD2; V: TRBV7-2; CDR3: CASSLSGLAGSVEQYF; DNA: TGTGCCAGCAGCTTATCCGGACTAGCGGGATCCGTCGAGCAGTACTTC
size: few; J: TRBJ2-5; D: NA; V: TRBV30; CDR3: CAWNVGQKNQETQYF; DNA: TGTGCCTGGAATGTAGGACAGAAAAACCAAGAGACCCAGTACTTC
size: few; J: TRBJ1-4; D: TRBD1; V: TRBV6-2/TRBV6-3; CDR3: CASSLQGLPNEKLFF; DNA: TGTGCCAGCAGTTTACAGGGGTTGCCTAATGAAAAACTGTTTTTT
size: few; J: TRBJ1-1; D: NA; V: TRBV6-2/TRBV6-3; CDR3: CASSSAAREAFF; DNA: TGTGCCAGCAGCAGCGCTGCGCGGGAAGCTTTCTTT
size: many; J: TRBJ2-7; D: NA; V: TRBV7-9; CDR3: CASSSQGAGTYEQYF; DNA: TGTGCCAGCAGCTCCCAAGGGGCAGGAACCTACGAGCAGTACTTC
size: NA; J: TRBJ2-3; D: TRBD2; V: TRBV12-3/TRBV12-4; CDR3: CASSLTLAGRVWGTDTQYF; DNA: TGTGCCAGCAGTTTAACACTAGCGGGGCGGGTTTGGGGCACAGATACGCAGTATTTT
size: many; J: TRBJ2-1; D: TRBD2; V: TRBV7-2; CDR3: CASSFRAGGSSHEQFF; DNA: TGTGCCAGCAGCTTTAGGGCGGGAGGGAGTTCCCATGAGCAGTTCTTC
size: many; J: TRBJ2-2; D: TRBD1; V: TRBV28; CDR3: CASSPYWTGINTGELFF; DNA: TGTGCCAGCAGTCCCTACTGGACAGGGATTAACACCGGGGAGCTGTTTTTT
size: many; J: TRBJ2-7; D: TRBD2; V: TRBV18; CDR3: CASSPKGLADSYEQYF; DNA: TGTGCCAGCTCACCAAAAGGACTAGCGGACTCCTACGAGCAGTACTTC
size: NA; J: TRBJ2-1; D: TRBD1; V: TRBV5-4; CDR3: CASSDWTGVPNEQFF; DNA: TGTGCCAGCAGCGATTGGACAGGGGTTCCCAATGAGCAGTTCTTC
size: NA; J: TRBJ2-2; D: NA; V: TRBV5-1; CDR3: CASTDGGSGELFF; DNA: TGCGCCAGCACCGATGGGGGGTCCGGGGAGCTGTTTTTT
size: NA; J: TRBJ2-5; D: TRBD1; V: TRBV12-3/TRBV12-4; CDR3: CASRVGQGVKTQYF; DNA: TGTGCCAGCAGGGTGGGACAGGGTGTTAAGACCCAGTACTTC
size: few; J: TRBJ2-1; D: TRBD2; V: TRBV9; CDR3: CASSVVLAGGVDEQFF; DNA: TGTGCCAGCAGCGTAGTTCTAGCGGGAGGGGTAGATGAGCAGTTCTTC
size: many; J: TRBJ2-5; D: NA; V: TRBV7-9; CDR3: CASSLVGETQYF; DNA: TGTGCCAGCAGCTTAGTGGGAGAGACCCAGTACTTC
size: NA; J: TRBJ1-5; D: NA; V: TRBV7-9; CDR3: CASSLVSGRANQPQHF; DNA: TGTGCCAGCAGCTTAGTTTCAGGGCGGGCAAATCAGCCCCAGCATTTT
size: many; J: TRBJ1-5; D: TRBD1; V: TRBV27; CDR3: CASRRDRSIFQPQHF; DNA: TGTGCCAGCAGACGGGACAGGTCGATTTTTCAGCCCCAGCATTTT
size: few; J: TRBJ1-1; D: TRBD1; V: TRBV6-1; CDR3: CASSVFMDRGNTEAFF; DNA: TGTGCCAGCAGTGTATTCATGGACAGGGGGAACACTGAAGCTTTCTTT
size: few; J: TRBJ2-1; D: TRBD2; V: TRBV19; CDR3: CASSIGGRTSALPYNEQFF; DNA: TGTGCCAGTAGTATAGGGGGGCGGACTAGCGCCCTCCCTTACAATGAGCAGTTCTTC
size: few; J: TRBJ1-4; D: TRBD1; V: TRBV4-1; CDR3: CASSQGLGTGGEKLFF; DNA: TGCGCCAGCAGCCAAGGCCTCGGGACAGGGGGAGAAAAACTGTTTTTT
size: few; J: TRBJ2-1; D: TRBD2; V: TRBV7-6; CDR3: CASSSDPPSGSNNEQFF; DNA: TGTGCCAGCAGCTCAGACCCCCCTAGCGGGAGCAATAATGAGCAGTTCTTC
size: NA; J: TRBJ2-5; D: NA; V: TRBV7-3; CDR3: CASSRGGWQETQYF; DNA: TGTGCCAGCAGCCGAGGGGGGTGGCAAGAGACCCAGTACTTC
size: few; J: TRBJ2-7; D: NA; V: TRBV6-2/TRBV6-3; CDR3: CASSYPGTDAYEQYF; DNA: TGTGCCAGCAGTTACCCCGGGACTGACGCCTACGAGCAGTACTTC
size: NA; J: TRBJ2-2; D: NA; V: TRBV20-1; CDR3: CSARSGGWGTGELFF; DNA: TGCAGTGCTAGGTCAGGAGGCTGGGGCACCGGGGAGCTGTTTTTT
size: few; J: TRBJ2-6; D: NA; V: TRBV3-1; CDR3: CASSQGGNSGANVLTF; DNA: TGTGCCAGCAGCCAAGGGGGGAACTCTGGGGCCAACGTCCTGACTTTC
size: NA; J: TRBJ2-5; D: NA; V: TRBV7-9; CDR3: CASSLGVAETQYF; DNA: TGTGCCAGCAGCCTGGGAGTCGCAGAGACCCAGTACTTC
size: NA; J: TRBJ2-5; D: TRBD2; V: TRBV19; CDR3: CASSRSGTRETQYF; DNA: TGTGCCAGTAGTCGGTCAGGGACTAGGGAGACCCAGTACTTC
size: few; J: TRBJ2-5; D: TRBD1; V: TRBV20-1; CDR3: CSASSPTRTGETQYF; DNA: TGCAGTGCTAGCTCCCCTACTAGGACAGGAGAGACCCAGTACTTC